This T cell receptor beta chain is drawn from a study of blood T cell repertoires in COVID-19. V was clipped by 5 bases and J by 0 bases, with 13 bases between them. The length of the CDR3 is 15 residues. Germline values: CDR1 SGHVS, CDR2 FQNEAQ. Assay: immunoSEQ multiplex PCR; the TCRdb copy retains only in-frame clones and omits some. The table records about 480,000 clones, around 89% of them present only once. This chain links TRBV7-8 with TRBJ2-5; D may be TRBD1 (5 bases). Sequencing input: peripheral blood. The receptor was isolated from a woman in her twenties or thirties with acute or convalescent COVID-19. CDR3 protein: CASSPFAGNQETQYF. In nucleotides, the CDR3 is TGTGCCAGCAGCCCCTTCGCAGGGAACCAAGAGACCCAGTACTTC.